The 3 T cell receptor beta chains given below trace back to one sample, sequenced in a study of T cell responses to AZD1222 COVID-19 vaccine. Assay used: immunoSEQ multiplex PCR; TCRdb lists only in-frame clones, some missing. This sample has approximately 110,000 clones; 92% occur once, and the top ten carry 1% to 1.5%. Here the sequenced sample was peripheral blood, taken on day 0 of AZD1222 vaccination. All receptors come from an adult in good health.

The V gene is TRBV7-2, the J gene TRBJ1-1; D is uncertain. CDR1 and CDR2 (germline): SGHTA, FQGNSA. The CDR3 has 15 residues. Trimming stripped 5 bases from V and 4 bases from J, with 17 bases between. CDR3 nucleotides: TGTGCCAGCAGCCCCGAGGCGGGAAGAAGCACTGAAGCTTTCTTT. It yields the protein CASSPEAGRSTEAFF.

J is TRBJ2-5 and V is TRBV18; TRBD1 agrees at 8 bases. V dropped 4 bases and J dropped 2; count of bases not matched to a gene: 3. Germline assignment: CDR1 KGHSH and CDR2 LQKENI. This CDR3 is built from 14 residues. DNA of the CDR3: TGTGCCAGCTCACGGACAGGGTGGCAAGAGACCCAGTACTTC. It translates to CASSRTGWQETQYF. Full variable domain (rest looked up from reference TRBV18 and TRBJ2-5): NAGVMQNPRHLVRRRGQEARLRCSPMKGHSHVYWYRQLPEEGLKFMVYLQKENIIDESGMPKERFSAEFPKEGPSILRIQQVVRGDSAAYFCASSRTGWQETQYFGPGTRLLVL.

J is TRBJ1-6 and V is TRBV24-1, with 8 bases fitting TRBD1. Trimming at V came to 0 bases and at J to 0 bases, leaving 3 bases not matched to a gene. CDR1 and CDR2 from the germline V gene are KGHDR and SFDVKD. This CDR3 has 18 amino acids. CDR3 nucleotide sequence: TGTGCCACCAGTGATTTGCGACAGGGGAACTCCTATAATTCACCCCTCCACTTT. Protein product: CATSDLRQGNSYNSPLHF.